This T cell receptor beta chain was recovered during a study of T cell responses to AZD1222 COVID-19 vaccine. Libraries were prepared by immunoSEQ multiplex PCR; TCRdb keeps only in-frame clonotypes and omits some of them. The sample includes 150,000 to 200,000 clones, approximately 89% of them seen just once. Study results and caveats: At study baseline, merely several AZD1222 recipients were seropositive. Distributed over spike, vaccine-associated CD4 TCRs predominated at 160-218 and 743-854. Most donors were white British, females outnumbered males, and clonal diversity was possibly underestimated. With two AZD1222 doses given, Spike-specific TCR breadth and depth both rose.

About this clone itself: Its antigen remains unknown.

Germline values: CDR1 SGHTA, CDR2 FQGTGA. V was pared by 0 bases and J by 8 bases, with 5 bases of the junction left unmatched. This CDR3 is 15 amino acids long. This sequence originates from an adult who received the AZD1222 COVID-19 vaccine. The material was peripheral blood, obtained 28 days after the second AZD1222 dose. The chain is built from TRBV7-3 and TRBJ2-1; 9 bases are a match to TRBD2. The chain's CDR3 is CASSLTLAGNDEQFF. The CDR3 nucleotides read TGTGCCAGCAGCTTAACGCTAGCGGGAAACGATGAGCAGTTCTTC. Supplemented by reference TRBV7-3 and TRBJ2-1, the full variable domain reads GAGVSQTPSNKVTEKGKYVELRCDPISGHTALYWYRQSLGQGPEFLIYFQGTGAADDSGLPNDRFFAVRPEGSVSTLKIQRTERGDSAVYLCASSLTLAGNDEQFFGPGTRLTVL.